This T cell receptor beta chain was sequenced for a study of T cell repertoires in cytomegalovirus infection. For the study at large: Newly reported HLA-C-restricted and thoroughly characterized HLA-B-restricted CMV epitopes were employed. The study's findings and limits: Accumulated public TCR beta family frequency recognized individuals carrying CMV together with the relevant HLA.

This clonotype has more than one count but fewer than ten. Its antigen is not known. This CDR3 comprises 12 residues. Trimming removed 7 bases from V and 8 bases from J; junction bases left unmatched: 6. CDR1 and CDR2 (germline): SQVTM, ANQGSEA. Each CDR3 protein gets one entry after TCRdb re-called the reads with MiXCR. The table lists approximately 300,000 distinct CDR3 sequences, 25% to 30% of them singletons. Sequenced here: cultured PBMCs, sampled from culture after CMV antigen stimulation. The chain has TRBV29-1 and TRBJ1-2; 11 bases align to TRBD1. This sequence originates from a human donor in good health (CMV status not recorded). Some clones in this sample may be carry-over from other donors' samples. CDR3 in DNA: TGCAGCGGCGGGACAGGGGGGCGCGGCTACACCTTC. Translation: CSGGTGGRGYTF. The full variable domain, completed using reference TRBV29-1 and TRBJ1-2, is SAVISQKPSRDICQRGTSLTIQCQVDSQVTMMFWYRQQPGQSLTLIATANQGSEATYESGFVIDKFPISRPNLTFSTLTVSNMSPEDSSIYLCSGGTGGRGYTFGSGTRLTVV.